This T cell receptor beta chain was captured in a study of prognosis after radiotherapy for stage I lung cancer. Study in general: No patient was treated with concurrent therapy while undergoing stereotactic body radiotherapy.

Genomic DNA provided the template from which TCR beta CDR3 was amplified by two-round multiplex PCR. First-round PCR used primers specific to each TRBV and TRBJ gene. One entry per CDR3 protein, called by TCRdb with MiXCR from the multiplex PCR reads. Of tens of thousands of distinct CDR3 sequences detected, about 41% appear once; the ten largest clones hold under 35%. This clonotype appeared many times. Its antigen is not identified. General study points: Reportedly, TRBV and TRBJ gene usage differed by presence of metastases in patients. Post-therapy Shannon entropy was lower in patients developing distant metastases following stereotactic body radiation therapy.

The germline V gene encodes CDR1 GTSNPN and CDR2 SVGIG (reference sequence). CDR3 size: 13 residues. Trimming removed 2 bases at V and 8 bases at J, with 10 bases between. Sequencing was performed on PBMCs, taken before or after stereotactic body radiation therapy (not recorded which). The chain has TRBV30 and TRBJ1-6; possibly TRBD1 for D (5 bases). The TCR originated in a donor over 45 with non-small cell lung cancer. The CDR3 sequence is CAWSIREDSPLHF. In nucleotides, the CDR3 is TGTGCCTGGAGTATCAGGGAGGATTCACCCCTCCACTTT.